This TCR beta chain comes out of a study of blood T cell repertoires in COVID-19. Study-level background: The cDNA or gDNA used as material had been derived from T cells, B-cell-depleted T cells, or PBMCs.

The CDR3 runs 15 residues. Germline V gene data show CDR1 as LGHDT and CDR2 as YNNKEL (reference sequence). With 4 bases removed from V and 4 bases from J, the gap between germline ends came to 16 bases. Enrollees, about 18 to 89 years old, lived in 24 US areas. Donors in Cohort 3 counted as recovered after two negative PCRs, clearance, or symptom resolution. Per the original data handling: Counts of nucleated cells, estimated from reference gene primer amplification, were obtained. The data were produced by immunoSEQ multiplex PCR, yet TCRdb's version contains in-frame clones alone and is incomplete. V and J calls and clone size are those listed in that table; D and trimming were worked out from the DNA. The sample lists 250,000 to 350,000 clones, more than 75% seen once, with more than 9% in the top ten.

The sample taken for sequencing was PBMCs or T cells enriched from blood (not recorded which). The chain is built from TRBV3-1 (or the pseudogene TRBV3-2) and TRBJ1-2; D remains unclear. The clonotype originates from a woman aged 18-29 years who had recovered from COVID-19. This chain's CDR3 is CASSREGAEIYGYTF. DNA of the CDR3: TGTGCCAGCAGCCGGGAGGGTGCGGAGATCTATGGCTACACCTTC.